The clone carrying this T cell receptor (beta chain) was seen repeatedly, ten times or more. Antigen unknown. The ends lost 3 bases at V and 2 bases at J; junction bases unmatched: 15. The CDR3 length is 19 residues. These data come from a study of regulatory T cells in long-lasting Graves disease. Looking at the study overall: Graves' patients, newly diagnosed, had taken antithyroid drugs under 3 months.

Building of the TCR beta libraries involved iRepertoire HTBI primers and Arm-PCR of CDR3 regions. In the source study's methods: Identification of gene segments yielded more than 60 TRBV and 14 TRBJ across samples. TCRdb redid the calling of the multiplex PCR reads with MiXCR, one entry per CDR3 protein. What appears here as the V and J calls and clone size reflects TCRdb's work, not the paper's. The table records approximately 470,000 distinct CDR3 sequences, about 17% of them present only once. Specified time point: newly diagnosed GD, antithyroid drugs for less than 3 months. PBMCs provided the RNA from which the TCR library was made. Findings and caveats of the study: Accuracy was possibly reduced by small sample size.

These data were also filed under a second study, of T cells in Graves' hyperthyroidism and ophthalmopathy. That report adds: The authors deemed Graves' hyperthyroidism stable absent ophthalmopathy progression within 18 months.

The chain uses TRBV12-3 or TRBV12-4 and TRBJ2-3; 9 bases are shared with TRBD2. This material consisted of peripheral blood mononuclear cells (PBMCs), taken at new diagnosis, from a patient treated with antithyroid drugs. This sequence originates from a man aged 40-50 years with Graves disease. The CDR3 protein is CASSLDQWIGTSSTDTQYF. The CDR3 nucleotides read TGTGCCAGCAGTTTGGACCAGTGGATCGGGACTAGCTCCACAGATACGCAGTATTTT.